These 7 T cell receptor beta chains were sequenced from one sample in a study of shared clonotypes between healthy human individuals. The protocol was immunoSEQ multiplex PCR, while the TCRdb copy is restricted to in-frame clones and leaves out a portion. In the table there are about 1.5 million clones, 98% of which are singletons. Sequenced: naive CD4+ T cells sorted from blood. Regarding subset: CD45RA+ positively selected. All receptors derive from a man aged 30-40 years in good health.

Concerning this clone itself: The germline gene is not matched at one end of the junction; a read error may be the cause. The chain employs TRBV6-5 and TRBJ2-1; 8 nucleotides align to TRBD1. This CDR3 is 14 amino acids long. CDR1 and CDR2 from the germline V gene are MNHEY and SVGAGI. CDR3 protein: CASSRKTGERGRLF. CDR3 nucleotides: TGTGCCAGCAGCCGAAAGACAGGGGAAAGGGGTAGGCTCTTC.

The chain combines TRBV19 with TRBJ2-3, with D perhaps matching TRBD2 (6 bases). The CDR3 sequence is 15 residues long. CDR1 and CDR2 (germline): LNHDA, SQIVND (reference sequence). The ends were cut back, 6 bases at V and 0 bases at J, with 13 bases in the middle. CDR3 DNA sequence: TGTGCCAGTAGACTAAGCGGAGGGAGCACAGATACGCAGTATTTT. Its translation is CASRLSGGSTDTQYF.

This chain links TRBV10-1 with TRBJ2-1; 11 bases line up with TRBD2. V shed 4 bases, J shed 8 bases, and the junction held 7 bases outside the gene matches. CDR1 and CDR2 from the germline V gene are WNHNN and SYGVQD (reference sequence). This CDR3 has 15 amino acids. Here the CDR3 reads CASSGSLAGVDEQFF. CDR3 bases: TGCGCCAGCAGTGGGTCACTAGCGGGAGTGGATGAGCAGTTCTTC.

The genes are TRBV5-1 and TRBJ2-7; D might be TRBD2 (6 bases). From germline, CDR1 is SGHRS and CDR2 YFSETQ. V was clipped by 4 bases and J by 2 bases, with 13 bases between them. CDR3 length: 14 residues. The CDR3 here is CASSGTPGAYEQYF. The CDR3 bases are TGCGCCAGCAGCGGAACCCCGGGAGCCTACGAGCAGTACTTC.

CDR3: CASTSLTAGSARETQYF. CDR3 DNA: TGTGCCAGCACCTCGCTAACAGCAGGGTCGGCGCGAGAGACCCAGTACTTC. V and J are TRBV28 and TRBJ2-5, with D maybe TRBD1 (5 bases). CDR3 length: 17 amino acids. V was pared by 7 bases and J by 4 bases, with 25 bases between. Germline V lookup: CDR1 MDHEN, CDR2 SYDVKM.

The chain employs TRBV7-3 and TRBJ2-1; D perhaps matches TRBD2 (6 bases). This CDR3 comprises 18 residues. Germline V gene data show CDR1 as SGHTA and CDR2 as FQGTGA. V dropped 2 bases and J dropped 1 base, with 18 bases sitting between them. CDR3 nucleotides: TGTGCCAGCAGCTTACGGGGTCCTAGCGAGACTTCCTACAATGAGCAGTTCTTC. Protein product: CASSLRGPSETSYNEQFF.

The chain combines TRBV11-2 with TRBJ2-6; maybe TRBD1 (6 bases). The CDR3 runs to 17 residues. The V end was cut by 5 bases, the J end by 0 bases, with 14 bases between. Germline lookup yields CDR1 SGHAT and CDR2 FQNNGV. The CDR3 DNA follows: TGTGCCAGCAGCCCGGACAGCGTGTCCTCTGGGGCCAACGTCCTGACTTTC. Protein: CASSPDSVSSGANVLTF. Supplemented by reference TRBV11-2 and TRBJ2-6, the full variable domain reads EAGVAQSPRYKIIEKRQSVAFWCNPISGHATLYWYQQILGQGPKLLIQFQNNGVVDDSQLPKDRFSAERLKGVDSTLKIQPAKLEDSAVYLCASSPDSVSSGANVLTFGAGSRLTVL.